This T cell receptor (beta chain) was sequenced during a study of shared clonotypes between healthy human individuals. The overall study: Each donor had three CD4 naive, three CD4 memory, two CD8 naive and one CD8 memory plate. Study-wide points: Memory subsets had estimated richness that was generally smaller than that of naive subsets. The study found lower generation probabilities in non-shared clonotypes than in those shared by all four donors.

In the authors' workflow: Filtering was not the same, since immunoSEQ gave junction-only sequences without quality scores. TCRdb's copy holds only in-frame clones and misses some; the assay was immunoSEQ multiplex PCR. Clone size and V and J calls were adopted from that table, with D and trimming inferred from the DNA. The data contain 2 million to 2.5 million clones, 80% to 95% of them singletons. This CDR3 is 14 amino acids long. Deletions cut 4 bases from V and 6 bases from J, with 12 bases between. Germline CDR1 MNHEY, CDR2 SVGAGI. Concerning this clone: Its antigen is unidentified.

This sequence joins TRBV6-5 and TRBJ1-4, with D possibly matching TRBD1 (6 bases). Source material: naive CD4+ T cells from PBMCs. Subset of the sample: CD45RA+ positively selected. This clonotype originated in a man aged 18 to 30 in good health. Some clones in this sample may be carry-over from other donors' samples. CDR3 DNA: TGTGCCAGCAGTTTCAGGGGATTGCATGAAAAACTGTTTTTT. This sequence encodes CASSFRGLHEKLFF.